This record concerns one T cell receptor beta chain sequence. The data were obtained in a study of blood T cell repertoires in COVID-19. About the study: The United States, Italy and Spain supplied acute and convalescent COVID-19 samples. The analysed material was cDNA or gDNA that came from T cells, B-cell-depleted T cells, or PBMCs.

In the authors' methods: From reference gene primer amplification, estimates of nucleated cell counts were derived. Assay used: immunoSEQ multiplex PCR; TCRdb lists only in-frame clones, some missing. D and trimming were read from the DNA, whereas the V and J calls and clone size are those reported in that table. The data hold about 20,000 clones, with roughly 78% observed a single time. J lost 4 bases, V lost 7 bases, and 11 bases had no gene match. Germline lookup yields CDR1 SQVTM and CDR2 ANQGSEA. CDR3 length: 14 amino acids. Sequencing was performed on peripheral blood. V gene TRBV29-1 combines with J gene TRBJ1-1; TRBD1 agrees at 8 bases. The source of this sequence is a man older than 75 with acute or convalescent COVID-19. As DNA, the CDR3 is TGCAGCGCTCGAGACCAACAGGGGGGCACTGAAGCTTTCTTT. As protein: CSARDQQGGTEAFF.